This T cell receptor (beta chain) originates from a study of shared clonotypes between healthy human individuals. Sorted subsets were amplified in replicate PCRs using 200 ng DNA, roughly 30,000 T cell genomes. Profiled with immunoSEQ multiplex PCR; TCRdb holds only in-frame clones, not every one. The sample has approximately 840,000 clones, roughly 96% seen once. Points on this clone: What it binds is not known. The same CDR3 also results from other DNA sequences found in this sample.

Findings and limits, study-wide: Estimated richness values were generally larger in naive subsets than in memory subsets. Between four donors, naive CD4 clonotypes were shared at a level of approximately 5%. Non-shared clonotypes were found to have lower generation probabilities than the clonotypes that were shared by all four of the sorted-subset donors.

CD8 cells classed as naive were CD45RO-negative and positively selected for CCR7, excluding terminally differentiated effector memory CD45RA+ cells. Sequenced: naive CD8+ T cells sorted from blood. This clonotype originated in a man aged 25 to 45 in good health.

CDR3 amino acids: CASSLRRSYEQYF. As DNA, the CDR3 is TGCGCCAGCAGCTTGCGGCGGTCCTACGAGCAGTACTTC. V gene TRBV5-1 combines with J gene TRBJ2-7; D uncertain. CDR1 is SGHRS and CDR2 is YFSETQ in the germline V gene. This CDR3 has 13 amino acids. The germline V and J ends were trimmed by 1 base and 1 base, with 6 bases remaining between them.